One and the same sample provided the 8 T cell receptor beta chains below, sequenced in a study of regulatory T cells in long-lasting Graves disease. Arm-PCR of CDR3 regions with iRepertoire HTBI primers generated TCR beta libraries. Using its own MiXCR run on the multiplex PCR reads, TCRdb lists one record per CDR3 protein. This table holds 500,000 or so distinct CDR3 sequences, approximately 16% found once. The time point was: newly diagnosed GD, antithyroid drugs for less than 3 months. Generation of the TCR library employed RNA extracted from PBMCs. This sample was also put to use in a study of T cells in Graves' hyperthyroidism and ophthalmopathy.

Sequences were derived from peripheral blood mononuclear cells (PBMCs), sampled at new diagnosis, from a patient treated with antithyroid drugs. The receptors were gathered from a middle-aged woman with Graves disease.

This clonotype was seen ten or more times. The chain uses TRBV12-3 or TRBV12-4 and TRBJ1-1; unclear D gene. This CDR3 spans 13 amino acids. The V end lost 5 bases, the J end lost 1 base, and 8 bases lay between the germline ends. The CDR3 protein is CASSVTKNTEAFF. The CDR3 nucleotides read TGTGCCAGCAGTGTTACAAAGAACACTGAAGCTTTCTTT.

This clonotype was detected ten times or more. The V and J genes are TRBV7-3 and TRBJ2-1; 14 positions agree with TRBD2. The CDR3 extends over 17 amino acids. Germline V lookup: CDR1 SGHTA, CDR2 FQGTGA. Trimming at V came to 1 base and at J to 6 bases, leaving 5 bases not matched to a gene. Here the CDR3 reads CASSLRLAGGRSNEQFF. Written as DNA, the CDR3 is TGTGCCAGCAGCTTAAGACTAGCGGGGGGGCGTAGCAATGAGCAGTTCTTC.

This clonotype was detected ten times or more. The J gene is TRBJ2-7, the V gene TRBV6-1; D not resolved. The CDR3 extends over 15 amino acids. V dropped 2 bases and J dropped 2 bases, with 13 bases sitting between them. Germline V gene sequence: CDR1 MNHNS, CDR2 SASEGT. The CDR3 nucleotides read TGTGCCAGCAGTGAAACCCCTCGTACACCCTACGAGCAGTACTTC. Amino acid sequence: CASSETPRTPYEQYF.

This clonotype has at least ten counts. This chain connects TRBV28 to TRBJ2-2; 11 positions agree with TRBD2. The V gene's germline CDR1 is MDHEN and CDR2 SYDVKM. The CDR3 length is 15 residues. V trimming: 10 bases; J trimming: 6 bases; junction bases outside the gene matches: 10. CDR3 bases: TGTGCCACCAGAGGGACTAGCGGCGAAGCCGGGGAGCTGTTTTTT. The encoded protein is CATRGTSGEAGELFF.

This clonotype was seen at least ten times. V is TRBV6-6 and J is TRBJ1-1, with D possibly being TRBD1 (5 bases). V shed 0 bases and J shed 6 bases, with 14 bases lying between them. The CDR3 runs 15 residues. Germline CDR1 and CDR2: MNHNY and SVGAGI (reference sequence). The CDR3 nucleotides are TGTGCCAGCAGTTACTCGGCGGGGGGGAGGGCTGAAGCTTTCTTT. It codes for CASSYSAGGRAEAFF.

The rearrangement joins TRBV5-4 to TRBJ2-5, with D unresolved. V dropped 4 bases and J dropped 2 bases, with 9 bases sitting between them. Germline V lookup: CDR1 SGHNT, CDR2 YYREEE (reference sequence). This CDR3 is built from 13 residues. The CDR3 loop is CASSPYSQETQYF. The CDR3 bases are TGTGCCAGCAGCCCTTACAGTCAAGAGACCCAGTACTTC.

This chain connects TRBV9 to TRBJ1-5; D gene uncertain. This CDR3 spans 16 amino acids. Germline CDR1 SGDLS, CDR2 YYNGEE. Trimming cost V 0 bases and J 2 bases, with 12 bases left between them. The CDR3, as DNA: TGTGCCAGCAGCGTAGGAGGAGGGAGCGGCAATCAGCCCCAGCATTTT. Residues: CASSVGGGSGNQPQHF.

This clonotype was found many times. A read error may produce the germline difference seen at one junction end. The chain couples TRBV28 to TRBJ2-5; no definite D call. Germline CDR1 MDHEN, CDR2 SYDVKM. CDR3 length equals 11 residues. CDR3 in DNA: TGTGCCAGCGCCCATGAGTGGCGTCCGGACTTC. It translates to CASAHEWRPDF. Full variable domain (rest looked up from reference TRBV28 and TRBJ2-5): DVKVTQSSRYLVKRTGEKVFLECVQDMDHENMFWYRQDPGLGLRLIYFSYDVKMKEKGDIPEGYSVSREKKERFSLILESASTNQTSMYLCASAHEWRPDFGPGTRLLVL.